This TCR beta chain was recovered during a study of blood T cell repertoires in COVID-19 (dated by TCRdb to 2020 to 2021). Context from the whole study: The collaborator samples originated in the United States, Italy and Spain and spanned the acute and convalescent phases of COVID-19. Subjects who had been exposed to COVID-19, were actively infected with it, or had recovered from it provided the deeply sampled blood TCRbeta repertoires that made up the dataset. Where HLA class I and class II types were available, the types were taken from metadata supplied by the sample provider, not from assay-based typing. A freely available public database, intended as a resource for researchers studying the immune response to SARS-CoV-2, is where the repertoires were released. The samples were drawn from two sources: the first 160 participants of the ongoing ImmuneRACE study, and over 1,000 subjects contributed by 6 global collaborators. The material from the prospective study consisted of cDNA or gDNA derived from T cells, B-cell-depleted T cells, or PBMCs. Sample metadata almost always included a de-identified subject ID, COVID-19 status, age in years and sex.

TCRbeta CDR3 regions were amplified from genomic DNA using the immunoSEQ Assay, a bias-controlled multiplex PCR. The paper's processing steps were these. Nucleated cell counts per sample were estimated from amplification of reference gene primers within the assay. To quantify the absolute abundance of each unique TCRbeta CDR3 rearrangement, sequence reads were collapsed and filtered. For each sample, productive Simpson clonality was calculated as the square root of Simpson's diversity index across productive rearrangements. TCRdb mirrors the immuneACCESS table, restricted to in-frame sequences. Some clones are absent from its copies; in checked studies, under half trace to an unresolved V gene, and the reason for the others is unknown. V, J and clone size were drawn from that table, and D and trimming were deduced from the DNA. The table for this sample lists more than 350,000 clones; 70% to 90% of them were counted only once. The top ten clones comprise around 3% of the sample.

Note on this clone: What this receptor recognizes is not known. Within one base of it there is no much larger clone, and no base qualities were kept.

What the study reported, not specific to this receptor: How much clinical and demographic metadata was included differed by source and by participant, and the metadata was provided uncurated.

Here V drops 5 bases and J drops 12 bases, and the junction holds 9 bases not matched to any gene. The CDR3 runs 13 amino acids, cysteine and phenylalanine included. Only the CDR3 DNA is retained, 39 bases long and in frame from the first base. From a lookup of the germline V gene, CDR1 and CDR2 are SNHLY and FYNNEI. One collaborating source in Seattle enrolled patients while the patients were actively infected and followed the patients over time throughout the course of disease. Collaborating institutions collected whole blood in K2EDTA tubes following their own protocols. Collaborator samples were shipped for TCRbeta analysis as frozen whole blood, isolated PBMCs, or DNA extracted from either sample type.

This clonotype was sampled from a woman in her thirties with COVID-19, enrolled during active disease. The sample taken for sequencing was peripheral blood. The V and J segments used are TRBV2 and TRBJ2-1, with 8 bases aligning to TRBD2. The base sequence is TGTGCCAGCAGTTCCAGCGGTCGGGGGGGGCAGTTCTTC. Translation gives CASSSSGRGGQFF.